A single sample is the source of the 24 T cell receptor beta chains below, sequenced in a study of cytomegalovirus exposure and HLA in healthy donors. Amplification used 60 Vbeta primers and 13 Jbeta primers. Only in-frame clones appear in the TCRdb table, and some are missing; sequencing was by immunoSEQ multiplex PCR. The table records over 200,000 clones, 78% of them present only once. What was sequenced was PBMCs. These receptors were obtained from a male donor in good health and CMV-seronegative.

The sample holds a few counts of this clone. The chain uses TRBV7-9 and TRBJ2-7; TRBD2 agrees at 8 bases. V dropped 5 bases and J dropped 4; count of bases not matched to a gene: 10. Per germline, CDR1 SEHNR and CDR2 FQNEAQ (reference sequence). This CDR3 has 15 amino acids. The CDR3 sequence is CASSLSGSFQYEQYF. The CDR3 DNA reads as TGTGCCAGCAGCCTCAGCGGGAGCTTTCAATACGAGCAGTACTTC.

J is TRBJ2-1 and V is TRBV6-6; weak D call: TRBD2 (6 bases). In germline, CDR1 is MNHNY, CDR2 SVGAGI (reference sequence). V lost 5 bases and J 12 bases, leaving 14 bases between the germline ends. This CDR3 has 12 amino acids. CDR3 DNA: TGTGCCAGCAGTAAAAGTACGGGAGCGCAGTTCTTC. The encoded protein is CASSKSTGAQFF.

The chain joins TRBV6-1 to TRBJ1-1; no firm D call. The CDR3 is made up of 13 amino acids. Germline V gene lookup returns CDR1 MNHNS and CDR2 SASEGT. V lost 3 bases to trimming and J lost 2 bases, with 7 bases between them. CDR3 region: CASSDRFNTEAFF. The CDR3 region has the DNA TGTGCCAGCAGTGACAGATTTAACACTGAAGCTTTCTTT.

This clone came up a few times. This chain connects TRBV5-1 to TRBJ2-2; TRBD2 matches at 11 bases. Looked up from germline, CDR1 is SGHRS and CDR2 is YFSETQ. The CDR3 spans 18 residues. V trimming: 0 bases; J trimming: 5 bases; junction bases outside the gene matches: 9. The CDR3 protein is CASSLALAGGPVTGELFF. In DNA, the CDR3 is TGCGCCAGCAGCTTGGCCTTAGCGGGAGGGCCGGTAACCGGGGAGCTGTTTTTT.

The J gene is TRBJ1-2, the V gene TRBV18, with a possible D match to TRBD1 (5 bases). The germline V and J ends were trimmed by 3 bases and 4 bases, with 15 bases remaining between them. CDR3 length: 15 amino acids. Germline CDR1 is KGHSH and CDR2 is LQKENI. This CDR3 reads CASSPTGGESYGYTF. The CDR3 DNA sequence: TGTGCCAGCTCACCTACGGGGGGAGAGAGCTATGGCTACACCTTC. The full variable domain, completed using reference TRBV18 and TRBJ1-2, is NAGVMQNPRHLVRRRGQEARLRCSPMKGHSHVYWYRQLPEEGLKFMVYLQKENIIDESGMPKERFSAEFPKEGPSILRIQQVVRGDSAAYFCASSPTGGESYGYTFGSGTRLTVV.

This clone was picked up a small number of times. The rearrangement links TRBV28 to TRBJ1-1, with D unresolved. V lost 3 bases, J lost 3 bases, and 5 bases lay in between. The CDR3 contains 12 residues. Germline CDR1 and CDR2: MDHEN and SYDVKM. The CDR3 loop reads CASSLTHTEAFF. In nucleotides, the CDR3 is TGTGCCAGCAGTTTGACTCACACTGAAGCTTTCTTT. The full variable domain, completed using reference TRBV28 and TRBJ1-1, is DVKVTQSSRYLVKRTGEKVFLECVQDMDHENMFWYRQDPGLGLRLIYFSYDVKMKEKGDIPEGYSVSREKKERFSLILESASTNQTSMYLCASSLTHTEAFFGQGTRLTVV.

The sample holds one count of this clone. The chain is built from TRBV19 and TRBJ2-5; TRBD1 agrees at 8 bases. Germline assignment: CDR1 LNHDA and CDR2 SQIVND (reference sequence). The V gene end was trimmed by 3 bases and the J gene end by 4 bases; junction bases not matched to a gene: 7. The CDR3 is made up of 15 amino acids. The CDR3 spells CASSISPDRAETQYF. CDR3 nucleotide sequence: TGTGCCAGTAGTATTTCCCCGGACAGGGCAGAGACCCAGTACTTC.

The count of this clone is one. V is TRBV7-6 and J is TRBJ1-5; 11 nucleotides agree with TRBD1. V was clipped by 5 bases and J by 7 bases; unmatched bases: 13. The germline gives CDR1 SGHVS, CDR2 FNYEAQ. The CDR3 extends over 17 amino acids. The CDR3: CASSRGAGQGGYQPQHF. Written as DNA, the CDR3 is TGTGCCAGCAGCCGGGGGGCGGGACAGGGGGGATACCAGCCCCAGCATTTT. Full variable domain (rest looked up from reference TRBV7-6 and TRBJ1-5): GAGVSQSPRYKVTKRGQDVALRCDPISGHVSLYWYRQALGQGPEFLTYFNYEAQQDKSGLPNDRFSAERPEGSISTLTIQRTEQRDSAMYRCASSRGAGQGGYQPQHFGDGTRLSIL.

On this clone itself: One junction end does not reproduce the germline sequence, and a read error may be involved. This sequence joins TRBV7-9 and TRBJ2-5; a weak D match, TRBD1 (6 bases). The CDR3 sequence is 14 residues long. The germline gives CDR1 SEHNR, CDR2 FQNEAQ (reference sequence). The CDR3 DNA is TGTGCCAGCAGCCAAATCACGACAGGAGAGACCCAGCACTTC. Its translation is CASSQITTGETQHF.

This sequence joins TRBV27 and TRBJ1-5; D not resolved. Germline CDR1 MNHEY, CDR2 SMNVEV (reference sequence). The CDR3 extends over 15 amino acids. V was clipped by 4 bases and J by 0 bases, with 10 bases between them. In nucleotides, the CDR3 is TGTGCCAGCAGTTCGGACTCAAATAGCAATCAGCCCCAGCATTTT. Translation gives CASSSDSNSNQPQHF.

The chain recombines TRBV5-1 with TRBJ2-1; 10 bases match TRBD2. Germline trimming cut 4 bases from V and 6 bases from J; bases unmatched to any gene: 10. Germline CDR1 and CDR2: SGHRS and YFSETQ. This CDR3 has 16 residues. CDR3: CASSRTSGATCNEQFF. The CDR3 DNA is TGCGCCAGCAGCCGGACTAGCGGAGCCACCTGCAATGAGCAGTTCTTC.

Of note for this clone: Other DNA sequences in this specimen translate into the identical CDR3. The chain joins TRBV27 to TRBJ2-7, with 8 nucleotides matching TRBD1. Germline V gene sequence: CDR1 MNHEY, CDR2 SMNVEV (reference sequence). The CDR3 extends over 14 amino acids. V lost 5 bases, J lost 2 bases, and 5 bases stayed unmatched. CDR3 loop: CASSLGQGAYEQYF. For the CDR3, the DNA is TGTGCCAGCAGTCTAGGACAGGGAGCCTACGAGCAGTACTTC.

This chain uses TRBV15 with TRBJ2-7; TRBD2 matches at 11 bases. Germline values: CDR1 LNHNV, CDR2 YYDKDF (reference sequence). The CDR3 is made up of 15 amino acids. V shed 2 bases, J shed 6 bases, and the junction held 6 bases outside the gene matches. The CDR3, as DNA: TGTGCCACCAGCAGAATACTAGCGGGAGTGGGCGAGCAGTACTTC. This sequence encodes CATSRILAGVGEQYF.

The J gene is TRBJ2-1, the V gene TRBV18, with 12 bases fitting TRBD2. Germline CDR1 and CDR2: KGHSH and LQKENI. V shed 6 bases, J shed 10 bases, and the junction held 22 bases outside the gene matches. There are 19 residues in the CDR3. CDR3 in DNA: TGTGCCAGCTCCCAACTGACTAGCGGGAGTTCCCTGAACCTGGGGGAGCAGTTCTTC. This codes for CASSQLTSGSSLNLGEQFF.

This clone came up once. This chain uses TRBV11-2 with TRBJ2-3, with TRBD2 matching 14 bases. The CDR3 runs to 15 residues. V dropped 5 bases and J dropped 5; count of bases not matched to a gene: 3. Germline CDR1 is SGHAT and CDR2 is FQNNGV. CDR3 nucleotides: TGTGCCAGCAGCACCGGACTAGCGGGAGGAGATACGCAGTATTTT. Its protein product is CASSTGLAGGDTQYF.

This clone has only one observation. The rearrangement joins TRBV27 to TRBJ2-7; TRBD1 is a possible D gene (6 bases). The CDR3 loop spans 15 amino acids. The germline CDR1 and CDR2 sequences are MNHEY and SMNVEV (reference sequence). Trimming left V 6 bases short and J 2 bases short, with 17 bases between. CDR3 amino acids: CASRPYSRGAYEQYF. The CDR3 DNA reads as TGTGCCAGCAGGCCATACTCCAGGGGCGCCTACGAGCAGTACTTC.

This chain joins TRBV19 and TRBJ2-1; D gene uncertain. The CDR3 spans 14 residues. CDR1 and CDR2 (germline): LNHDA, SQIVND (reference sequence). Trimming pared 6 bases from V and 5 bases from J, leaving 14 bases between. DNA for the CDR3: TGTGCCAGTAGCGGGTACCAGAGCAACAATGAGCAGTTCTTC. Its translation is CASSGYQSNNEQFF.

V is TRBV1 and J is TRBJ2-7; the D call of TRBD2 is as the table states it, not checked on the DNA. TRBV1 corresponds to a pseudogene. The CDR3 totals 16 residues. CDR3 region: CTSSLGGTSGRREQYF. The CDR3 DNA reads TGCACCAGCAGCCTCGGAGGGACTAGCGGGAGAAGAGAGCAGTACTTC.

The chain is built from TRBV28 and TRBJ1-5, with TRBD1 matching over 7 bases. V dropped 6 bases and J dropped 4; count of bases not matched to a gene: 12. Germline CDR1 is MDHEN and CDR2 is SYDVKM. CDR3 length: 16 amino acids. CDR3 coding DNA: TGTGCCAGCAGGACCCCAGGGGGAGTGGAGAATCAGCCCCAGCATTTT. It encodes CASRTPGGVENQPQHF.

This clone showed up just once. Distinct nucleotide sequences in the sample also encode this CDR3. The chain joins TRBV19 to TRBJ1-3; D might be TRBD1 (5 bases). CDR1 and CDR2 (germline): LNHDA, SQIVND (reference sequence). Trimming shortened V by 9 bases and J by 4 bases, and 13 bases separated the two germline ends. This CDR3 has 13 amino acids. The CDR3 sequence: CASDSGEGNTIYF. For the CDR3, the DNA is TGTGCCAGCGACAGCGGGGAGGGAAACACCATATATTTT. Full variable domain (missing parts from reference TRBV19 and TRBJ1-3): DGGITQSPKYLFRKEGQNVTLSCEQNLNHDAMYWYRQDPGQGLRLIYYSQIVNDFQKGDIAEGYSVSREKKESFPLTVTSAQKNPTAFYLCASDSGEGNTIYFGEGSWLTVV.

This clone was seen only a few times. V gene TRBV5-4 combines with J gene TRBJ2-1, with TRBD2 matching 7 bases. The CDR3 is made up of 18 amino acids. Per the germline V gene, CDR1 is SGHNT and CDR2 is YYREEE (reference sequence). The ends lost 0 bases at V and 2 bases at J; junction bases unmatched: 11. CDR3 amino acids: CASSLGGMAGAAYNEQFF. The DNA for the CDR3 is TGTGCCAGCAGCTTGGGGGGAATGGCGGGAGCCGCCTACAATGAGCAGTTCTTC.

This chain uses TRBV7-9 with TRBJ2-7; possible D gene TRBD2, 6 bases. The V and J ends lost 0 bases and 0 bases respectively, with 9 bases between them. The CDR3 totals 15 residues. Per the germline V gene, CDR1 is SEHNR and CDR2 is FQNEAQ (reference sequence). The CDR3 is CASSLAGGTSYEQYF. The CDR3 DNA follows: TGTGCCAGCAGCTTAGCCGGCGGGACCTCCTACGAGCAGTACTTC.

V and J are TRBV18 and TRBJ2-2; a possible D gene is TRBD2 (7 bases). Germline CDR1 reads KGHSH; CDR2 reads LQKENI. The CDR3 has 16 amino acids. Trimming removed 0 bases from V and 2 bases from J, with 10 bases in between. The CDR3 is CASSPPGGLNTGELFF. The CDR3 DNA reads as TGTGCCAGCTCACCACCGGGGGGGCTAAACACCGGGGAGCTGTTTTTT.

Only one count was recorded for this clone. The DNA of the CDR3 is TGTGCCAGTTCACGACAAGGACAGGGGCGCAATCAGCCCCAGCATTTT. Encoded protein: CASSRQGQGRNQPQHF. This rearrangement joins TRBV19 to TRBJ1-5, with 9 bases that match TRBD1. The CDR3 loop spans 16 amino acids. Looked up from germline, CDR1 is LNHDA and CDR2 is SQIVND (reference sequence). After removal of 8 bases from V and 2 bases from J, the junction contained 10 bases not matched to a gene.